These T cell receptor beta chains were read from a single sample in a study of OX40 agonist ivuxolimab in advanced cancers. Using immunoSEQ multiplex PCR, the repertoire was profiled, and TCRdb retains in-frame clones only, with some absent. The repertoire consists of under 100,000 clones, with approximately 91% occurring once and the leading ten covering roughly 0.7%. This material consisted of CD4+ or CD8+ T cells sorted from blood, taken in a trial of the OX40 agonist ivuxolimab. The origin of the receptors is an adult with an advanced solid tumor such as melanoma, head and neck, liver or kidney cancer. Both conserved end residues are part of each CDR3. Fields, in order: J gene, D gene, V gene, clone size, CDR3 protein, CDR3 DNA. A D gene is named only where the DNA matches it firmly. The listing skips clone size in some rows; elsewhere it reads once, few, many or a size class.

>TRBJ2-5|TRBD2|TRBV9|NA
CASSSQAGGIQETQYF
TGTGCCAGCAGCTCCCAAGCGGGGGGCATCCAAGAGACCCAGTACTTC
>TRBJ1-2|NA|TRBV6-6|NA
CASRSSGASSVYGYTF
TGTGCCAGCAGAAGCAGTGGCGCGAGTTCAGTCTATGGCTACACCTTC
>TRBJ2-7|NA|TRBV10-2|NA
CASSESRQTYEQYF
TGCGCCAGCAGTGAGTCGAGACAAACCTACGAGCAGTACTTC
>TRBJ2-1|TRBD2|TRBV7-9|NA
CASSSLAGAKMFF
TGTGCCAGCAGCTCTTTAGCGGGAGCGAAAATGTTCTTC
>TRBJ2-3|NA|TRBV6-6|NA
CASSYSNYQADTQYF
TGTGCCAGCAGTTACTCGAATTATCAGGCAGATACGCAGTATTTT
>TRBJ1-2|NA|TRBV2|NA
CASSEIRVAAKTYGYTF
TGTGCCAGCAGTGAAATACGCGTGGCGGCAAAAACATATGGCTACACCTTC
>TRBJ2-7|TRBD1|TRBV7-8|once
CASAKDRGSEQYF
TGTGCCAGCGCAAAGGACAGGGGGTCCGAGCAGTACTTC
>TRBJ1-5|NA|TRBV2|NA
CASSAQLNQPQHF
TGTGCCAGCAGTGCCCAGCTCAATCAGCCCCAGCATTTT
>TRBJ1-5|NA|TRBV4-1|NA
CASSQIGGGYSNQPQHF
TGCGCCAGCAGCCAAATAGGGGGGGGTTATAGCAATCAGCCCCAGCATTTT
>TRBJ1-2|NA|TRBV15|NA
CATSRDSFNYGYTF
TGTGCCACCAGCAGAGATAGCTTTAACTATGGCTACACCTTC
>TRBJ2-3|TRBD1|TRBV6-1|NA
CASRAVTGGDTQYF
TGTGCCAGCAGGGCGGTGACAGGGGGCGATACGCAGTATTTT
>TRBJ2-3|TRBD2|TRBV9|once
CASSVGTSGLYF
TGTGCCAGCAGCGTAGGGACTAGCGGCCTGTATTTT
>TRBJ1-1|NA|TRBV30|NA
CAWSRRRTDTEAFF
TGTGCCTGGAGTCGCCGCAGGACCGACACTGAAGCTTTCTTT
>TRBJ2-7|NA|TRBV7-2|once
CASSLWGAGFEQYF
TGTGCCAGCAGCTTGTGGGGAGCTGGTTTTGAGCAGTACTTC
>TRBJ1-4|NA|TRBV5-5|NA
CASSLSGWDEKLFF
TGTGCCAGCAGCTTGTCGGGATGGGATGAAAAACTGTTTTTT
>TRBJ2-7|TRBD2|TRBV23-1|NA
CASSLRLAFDEQYF
TGCGCCAGCAGTCTGAGACTAGCCTTCGACGAGCAGTACTTC
>TRBJ2-6|NA|TRBV12-5|NA
CASGDSAAGQSRANVLTF
TGTGCTAGTGGTGATTCTGCTGCAGGACAAAGTCGGGCCAACGTCCTGACTTTC
>TRBJ2-7|NA|TRBV13|NA
CASSLGSGNYEQYF
TGTGCCAGCAGCTTAGGCTCCGGAAACTACGAGCAGTACTTC
>TRBJ2-7|TRBD1|TRBV6-1|NA
CASEPDRGYEQYF
TGTGCCAGCGAACCGGACAGGGGCTACGAGCAGTACTTC
>TRBJ1-4|NA|TRBV19|NA
CASNPSSPNEKLFF
TGTGCCAGTAACCCTAGTTCGCCCAATGAAAAACTGTTTTTT
>TRBJ2-3|NA|TRBV21-1|NA
CASSKALRLASTDTQYF
TGTGCCAGCAGCAAAGCGCTCCGGCTAGCGAGCACAGATACGCAGTATTTT
>TRBJ2-2|NA|TRBV19|NA
CASSRTGELFF
TGTGCCAGTAGTAGGACCGGGGAGCTGTTTTTT
>TRBJ1-1|TRBD1|TRBV29-1|NA
CSAGTGGVRLAEAFF
TGCAGCGCAGGGACAGGAGGGGTCCGCCTGGCTGAAGCTTTCTTT
>TRBJ2-2|NA|TRBV2|NA
CASSGGLFTGELFF
TGTGCCAGCAGTGGTGGGCTCTTCACCGGGGAGCTGTTTTTT
>TRBJ1-5|NA|TRBV5-5|once
CASSLRWEGQPQHF
TGTGCCAGCAGCTTGAGATGGGAGGGTCAGCCCCAGCATTTT
>TRBJ2-1|TRBD2|TRBV5-1|NA
CASSFGLAGAYNEQFF
TGCGCCAGCAGCTTCGGACTAGCGGGGGCCTACAATGAGCAGTTCTTC
>TRBJ1-2|NA|TRBV29-1|NA
CSVEGEVTSNYGYTF
TGCAGCGTTGAAGGGGAGGTCACCTCGAACTATGGCTACACCTTC
>TRBJ2-6|NA|TRBV4-3|NA
CASSPSPTGANVLTF
TGCGCCAGCAGCCCGAGTCCCACTGGGGCCAACGTCCTGACTTTC
>TRBJ1-2|NA|TRBV6-1|NA
CASNWGYGYTF
TGTGCCAGCAACTGGGGCTATGGCTACACCTTC
>TRBJ2-7|TRBD2|TRBV10-3|few
CAIRAGGPPYEQYF
TGTGCCATCAGGGCGGGAGGCCCCCCCTACGAGCAGTACTTC
>TRBJ1-2|NA|TRBV27|once
CASSPSTPTGGYTF
TGTGCCAGCAGTCCCTCTACACCCACCGGTGGCTACACCTTC
>TRBJ1-4|TRBD1|TRBV6-5|NA
CASSYVGVTGLEKLFF
TGTGCCAGCAGTTACGTTGGCGTGACAGGGTTGGAAAAACTGTTTTTT
>TRBJ2-6|NA|TRBV28|NA
CASSQGPLVGANVLTF
TGTGCCAGCAGTCAGGGTCCGCTTGTGGGGGCCAACGTCCTGACTTTC
>TRBJ1-4|NA|TRBV4-1|NA
CASKIGLANEKLFF
TGCGCCAGCAAAATCGGGCTTGCTAATGAAAAACTGTTTTTT
>TRBJ2-7|NA|TRBV6-5|NA
CASSNLATYEQYF
TGTGCCAGCAGTAATTTGGCGACCTACGAGCAGTACTTC
>TRBJ1-2|NA|TRBV6-1|NA
CASSEPQIRYGYTF
TGTGCCAGCAGTGAACCACAGATACGCTATGGCTACACCTTC
>TRBJ1-2|TRBD1|TRBV4-3|NA
CASSQTFGQGDDGYTF
TGCGCCAGCAGCCAGACATTTGGACAGGGGGATGACGGCTACACCTTC
>TRBJ2-7|NA|TRBV2|once
CASSEAGDDYEQYF
TGTGCCAGCAGTGAAGCTGGGGACGACTACGAGCAGTACTTC
>TRBJ2-7|TRBD2|TRBV25-1|NA
CASSDLGGGSPYEQYF
TGTGCCAGCAGTGACCTCGGGGGGGGAAGTCCCTACGAGCAGTACTTC
>TRBJ2-3|NA|TRBV7-2|NA
CASSLVYTDTQYF
TGTGCCAGCAGTCTCGTATACACAGATACGCAGTATTTT
>TRBJ1-4|NA|TRBV9|NA
CASSPRDGGGKLFF
TGTGCCAGCAGCCCCCGAGACGGGGGGGGAAAACTGTTTTTT
>TRBJ1-5|TRBD1|TRBV27|NA
CASSLLGQGGNQPQHF
TGTGCCAGCAGTTTATTGGGACAGGGTGGCAATCAGCCCCAGCATTTT
>TRBJ2-2|TRBD2|TRBV30|NA
CAGAGNANTGELFF
TGTGCTGGAGCGGGGAACGCGAACACCGGGGAGCTGTTTTTT
>TRBJ1-1|NA|TRBV9|NA
CASSVVPGASTEAFF
TGTGCCAGCAGCGTAGTCCCGGGGGCTAGCACTGAAGCTTTCTTT
>TRBJ2-5|NA|TRBV11-2|NA
CASTAMGPETQYF
TGTGCCAGCACCGCAATGGGCCCGGAGACCCAGTACTTC
>TRBJ2-3|TRBD1|TRBV5-6|NA
CASSLGQGIADTQYF
TGTGCCAGCAGCTTGGGACAGGGGATAGCAGATACGCAGTATTTT
>TRBJ1-1|TRBD1|TRBV19|NA
CATRQGQGWDEAFF
TGTGCCACCAGACAGGGTCAGGGGTGGGATGAAGCTTTCTTT
>TRBJ2-3|TRBD2|TRBV5-1|NA
CASSLPLASGRALTDTQYF
TGCGCCAGCAGCTTGCCGTTAGCCAGCGGGAGGGCCCTCACAGATACGCAGTATTTT
>TRBJ1-1|NA|TRBV5-4|NA
CASSLEQREAFF
TGTGCCAGCAGCTTGGAACAGCGTGAGGCTTTCTTT
>TRBJ1-1|TRBD1|TRBV6-5|NA
CASKKTGRNEAFF
TGTGCCAGCAAAAAGACAGGGCGGAATGAAGCTTTCTTT
>TRBJ2-2|NA|TRBV19|NA
CASSASMNTGELFF
TGTGCCAGTAGTGCATCGATGAACACCGGGGAGCTGTTTTTT
>TRBJ2-2|TRBD2|TRBV30|NA
CAWSDGTSISNGELFF
TGTGCCTGGAGCGATGGGACTAGCATCTCCAACGGGGAGCTGTTTTTT
>TRBJ2-3|TRBD2|TRBV19|NA
CASSMVGTRRDTQYF
TGTGCCAGTAGTATGGTCGGGACTAGGAGGGATACGCAGTATTTT